Here is one T cell receptor (beta chain) with its context. The germline CDR1 and CDR2 sequences are MNHEY and SMNVEV (reference sequence). CDR3 size: 14 residues. The junction had 6 bases not matched to a gene; V was cut back by 3 bases and J by 5 bases. This entry is derived from a study of technical replicates of blood from a few donors. The assay was immunoSEQ multiplex PCR, and TCRdb's table has in-frame clones only and misses some. This sample has about 66,000 clones; 95% to 97% occur once, and the top ten carry under 0.3%. The receptor was isolated from a human donor in good health. What was sequenced was T cells isolated from PBMCs. The chain is built from TRBV27 and TRBJ2-5; 7 bases are shared with TRBD1. The CDR3: CASSFQQGWETQYF. The CDR3 DNA follows: TGTGCCAGCAGTTTCCAACAGGGGTGGGAGACCCAGTACTTC.